Shown below are 13 T cell receptor beta chains from a single sample sequenced in a study of regulatory T cells in long-lasting Graves disease. As for time point: persistent/refractory GD, antithyroid drugs over 5 years with positive TRAb. PBMC RNA was the source of the TCR library. Libraries of TCR beta came from iRepertoire HTBI primers plus Arm-PCR of CDR3 regions. TCRdb re-called the multiplex PCR reads with MiXCR, one entry per CDR3 protein. The sample gives approximately 400,000 distinct CDR3 sequences, 20% to 25% of which show up once; 25% to 30% is in the top ten. The source material was peripheral blood mononuclear cells (PBMCs), sampled when the disease was refractory, from a patient treated with antithyroid drugs. All receptors come from a middle-aged woman with Graves disease.

The chain links TRBV27 to TRBJ2-5, with 10 bases that match TRBD1. Gene TRBJ2-1 matches the end of the DNA better, so the J call may be wrong. CDR1 MNHEY and CDR2 SMNVEV come from the germline V gene (reference sequence). CDR3 size: 17 residues. The CDR3 DNA follows: TGTGCCAGCAGTCCCCGTAGTGTGGGACAGGGGATCAATGAGCAGTTCTTC. Its translation: CASSPRSVGQGINEQFF.

The chain recombines TRBV7-6 with TRBJ2-5; TRBD2 agrees at 7 bases. With 1 base clipped from V and 4 bases from J, the junction kept 6 bases outside the gene matches. Germline CDR1 SGHVS, CDR2 FNYEAQ. The CDR3 consists of 15 residues. This CDR3 reads CASSLEGLVIETQYF. The DNA for the CDR3 is TGTGCCAGCAGCTTAGAAGGACTAGTAATAGAGACCCAGTACTTC.

This clonotype came up a few times. The chain joins TRBV4-1 to TRBJ2-1; 10 positions agree with TRBD2. Trimming cost V 2 bases and J 5 bases; bases outside gene matches: 9. This CDR3 is built from 17 residues. Germline V gene sequence: CDR1 MGHRA, CDR2 YSYEKL. The chain's CDR3 is CASSQYLTSGNHNEQFF. The DNA of the CDR3 is TGCGCCAGCAGCCAATACCTAACTAGCGGGAATCACAATGAGCAGTTCTTC.

The chain links TRBV13 to TRBJ1-1; 7 nucleotides align to TRBD1. V lost 0 bases and J lost 1; bases outside the gene matches: 8. The CDR3 extends over 17 amino acids. From germline, CDR1 is PRHDT and CDR2 FYEKMQ (reference sequence). DNA for the CDR3: TGTGCCAGCAGCTTAGGCAGGGGCAGGGGGAAGAACACTGAAGCTTTCTTT. Protein: CASSLGRGRGKNTEAFF.

This clonotype has a count of ten or more. The chain has TRBV6-5 and TRBJ2-7, with TRBD1 as a possible D gene (6 bases). The V end lost 0 bases, the J end lost 5 bases, and 14 bases lay between the germline ends. Germline values: CDR1 MNHEY, CDR2 SVGAGI. The CDR3 loop spans 15 amino acids. This CDR3 is CASSYSKYRADEQYF. The CDR3 DNA follows: TGTGCCAGCAGTTACTCGAAGTACAGGGCCGACGAGCAGTACTTC.

This clonotype was counted a few times. This rearrangement joins TRBV15 to TRBJ2-2, with D unclear. The V gene's germline CDR1 is LNHNV and CDR2 YYDKDF (reference sequence). The V end was cut by 0 bases, the J end by 6 bases, with 8 bases between. This CDR3 has 14 amino acids. The CDR3 region has the DNA TGTGCCACCAGCAGAGATCTGGCTGCCGGGGAGCTGTTTTTT. Translation: CATSRDLAAGELFF.

This clonotype has ten or more counts. The genes are TRBV28 and TRBJ2-7; D ambiguous. Germline lookup yields CDR1 MDHEN and CDR2 SYDVKM. This CDR3 is 12 amino acids long. V was trimmed by 3 bases and J by 9 bases, leaving 12 bases between them. The CDR3 sequence: CASSLGIGLQYF. The CDR3 DNA follows: TGTGCCAGCAGTTTGGGTATAGGGTTGCAGTACTTC.

This chain uses TRBV27 with TRBJ2-6, with 14 positions matching TRBD2. The CDR3 runs to 23 residues. Trimming took 6 bases from V and 1 from J; bases not matched to a gene: 20. From germline, CDR1 is MNHEY and CDR2 SMNVEV (reference sequence). Written as DNA, the CDR3 is TGTGCCAGCAGCCACCGCCCCGGGACTAGCGGGAGAGGTCCCCTGTCTGGGGCCAACGTCCTGACTTTC. Translating it yields CASSHRPGTSGRGPLSGANVLTF.

For the CDR3, the DNA is TGTGCCAGCACCCAGCAACAGGCTAACTATGGCTACACCTTC. This translates into CASTQQQANYGYTF. The rearrangement links TRBV5-4 to TRBJ1-2; D may be TRBD1 (5 bases). Germline V lookup: CDR1 SGHNT, CDR2 YYREEE (reference sequence). The CDR3 extends over 14 amino acids. Deletions cut 6 bases from V and 0 bases from J, with 12 bases between. Filled out from reference TRBV5-4 and TRBJ1-2, the complete variable domain reads ETGVTQSPTHLIKTRGQQVTLRCSSQSGHNTVSWYQQALGQGPQFIFQYYREEENGRGNFPPRFSGLQFPNYSSELNVNALELDDSALYLCASTQQQANYGYTFGSGTRLTVV.

There are a few counts of this clonotype. A read error may explain this, as a much larger clone is one base away. This chain joins TRBV6-1 and TRBJ1-1; D gene uncertain. V lost 8 bases and J 0 bases, leaving 4 bases between the germline ends. The CDR3 runs 11 residues. CDR1 is MNHNS, CDR2 SASEGT, per germline. CDR3 protein: CASAVNTEAFF. DNA for the CDR3: TGTGCCAGCGCAGTGAACACTGAAGCTTTCTTT.

The rearrangement links TRBV7-9 to TRBJ2-7; the D gene is possibly TRBD1 (6 bases). V lost 0 bases to trimming and J lost 5 bases, with 14 bases between them. There are 15 residues in the CDR3. Germline V gene sequence: CDR1 SEHNR, CDR2 FQNEAQ (reference sequence). The CDR3 here is CASSLATGTPDEQYF. CDR3 nucleotides: TGTGCCAGCAGCTTAGCGACAGGTACTCCAGACGAGCAGTACTTC.

This clonotype was recorded a few times. V is TRBV9 and J is TRBJ1-3; D not certain. This CDR3 has 14 residues. The germline gives CDR1 SGDLS, CDR2 YYNGEE. Trimming removed 1 base at V and 2 bases at J, with 7 bases between. CDR3 protein: CASSVTVAGNTIYF. The CDR3 coding sequence is TGTGCCAGCAGCGTAACGGTCGCTGGAAACACCATATATTTT.

Worth noting for this clonotype: With a much larger clone just one base away, this may be a read error. The chain recombines TRBV3-1 with TRBJ1-1; no clear D. The CDR3 is 15 amino acids. V lost 1 base and J 0 bases, leaving 9 bases between the germline ends. CDR1 LGHDT and CDR2 YNNKEL come from the germline V gene (reference sequence). In DNA form, the CDR3 reads TGTGCCAGCAGCCAAGCTAGGGTGATGAACACTGAAGCTTTCTTT. Amino acids: CASSQARVMNTEAFF.